This TCR beta chain is drawn from a study of T cell responses to AZD1222 COVID-19 vaccine. V was shortened by 2 bases and J by 6 bases, with 15 bases between the two germline ends. This CDR3 has 15 residues. Germline CDR1 is SGHNT and CDR2 is YENEEA. Sequencing used immunoSEQ multiplex PCR; TCRdb keeps in-frame clones, though not all of them. The top ten hold over 7.5% of the sample, which has more than 150,000 clones, almost 95% seen once. The chain links TRBV11-3 to TRBJ2-3, with D possibly TRBD1 on 6 matching bases. The sample consisted of peripheral blood, taken on day 0 of AZD1222 vaccination. The clonotype was recovered from an adult in good health. The CDR3 DNA sequence: TGTGCCAGCAGCTTATCCCGAAGGGGGAGCGATACGCAGTATTTT. Translated, it gives CASSLSRRGSDTQYF. Based on the CDR3 plus reference TRBV11-3 and TRBJ2-3, the full variable domain is EAGVVQSPRYKIIEKKQPVAFWCNPISGHNTLYWYLQNLGQGPELLIRYENEEAVDDSQLPKDRFSAERLKGVDSTLKIQPAELGDSAVYLCASSLSRRGSDTQYFGPGTRLTVL.